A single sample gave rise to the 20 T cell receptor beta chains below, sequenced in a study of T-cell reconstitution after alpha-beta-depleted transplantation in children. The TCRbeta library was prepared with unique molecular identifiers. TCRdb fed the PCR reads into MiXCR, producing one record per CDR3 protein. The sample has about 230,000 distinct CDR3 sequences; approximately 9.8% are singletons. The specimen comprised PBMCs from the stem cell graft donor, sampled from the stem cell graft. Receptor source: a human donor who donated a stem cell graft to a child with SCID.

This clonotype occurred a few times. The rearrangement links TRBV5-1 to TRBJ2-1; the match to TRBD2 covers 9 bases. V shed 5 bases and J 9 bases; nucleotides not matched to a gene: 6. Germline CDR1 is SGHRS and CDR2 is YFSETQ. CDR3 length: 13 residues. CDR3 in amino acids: CASRRGGAIEQFF. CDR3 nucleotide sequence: TGCGCCAGCAGGCGCGGGGGGGCCATTGAGCAGTTCTTC.

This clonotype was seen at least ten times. CDR3: CASSVGGTQGEKLFF. Written as DNA, the CDR3 is TGCGCCAGCAGCGTCGGTGGAACCCAAGGTGAAAAACTGTTTTTT. The genes are TRBV5-1 and TRBJ1-4; D not resolved. The CDR3 is made up of 15 amino acids. Germline values: CDR1 SGHRS, CDR2 YFSETQ. The V end lost 4 bases, the J end lost 7 bases, and 17 bases lay between the germline ends.

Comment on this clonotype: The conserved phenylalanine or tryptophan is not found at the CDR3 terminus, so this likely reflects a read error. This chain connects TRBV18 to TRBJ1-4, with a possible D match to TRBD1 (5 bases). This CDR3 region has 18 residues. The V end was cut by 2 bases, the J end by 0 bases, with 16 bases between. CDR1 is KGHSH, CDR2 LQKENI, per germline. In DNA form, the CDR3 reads TGTGCCAGCTCACCATCGGGACGGCCGCCTGCAACTAATGAAAAACTGTTTTCT. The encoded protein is CASSPSGRPPATNEKLFS.

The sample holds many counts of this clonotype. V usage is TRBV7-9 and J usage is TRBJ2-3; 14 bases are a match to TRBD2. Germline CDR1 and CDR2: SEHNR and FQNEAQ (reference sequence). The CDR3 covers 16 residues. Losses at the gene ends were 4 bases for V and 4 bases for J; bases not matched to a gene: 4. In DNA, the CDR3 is TGTGCCAGCAGCTCAGGACTAGCGGGGGGTTCAGATACGCAGTATTTT. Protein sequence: CASSSGLAGGSDTQYF.

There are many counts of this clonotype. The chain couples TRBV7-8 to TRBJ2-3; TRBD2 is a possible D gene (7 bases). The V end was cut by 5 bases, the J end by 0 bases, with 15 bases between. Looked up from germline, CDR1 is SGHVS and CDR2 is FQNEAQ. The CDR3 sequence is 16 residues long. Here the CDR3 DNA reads TGTGCCAGCAGCCGCGGGGGCGGGGCAAGCACAGATACGCAGTATTTT. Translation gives CASSRGGGASTDTQYF.

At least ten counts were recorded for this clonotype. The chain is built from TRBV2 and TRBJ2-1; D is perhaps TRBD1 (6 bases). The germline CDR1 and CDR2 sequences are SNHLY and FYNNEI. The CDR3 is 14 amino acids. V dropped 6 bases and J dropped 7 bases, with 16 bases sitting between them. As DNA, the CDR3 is TGTGCCAGCAGAGCACAGGGTGGGCCAAATGAGCAGTTCTTC. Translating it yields CASRAQGGPNEQFF.

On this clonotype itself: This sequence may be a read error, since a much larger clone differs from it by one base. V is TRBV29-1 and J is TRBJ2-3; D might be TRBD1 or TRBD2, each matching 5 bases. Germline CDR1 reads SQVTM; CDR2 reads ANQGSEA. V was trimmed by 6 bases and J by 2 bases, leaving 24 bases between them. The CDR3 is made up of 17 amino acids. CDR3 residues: CSVRGPEGSLDTDTQYF. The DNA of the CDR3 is TGCAGCGTGAGGGGACCCGAGGGGAGCCTGGACACAGATACGCAGTATTTT.

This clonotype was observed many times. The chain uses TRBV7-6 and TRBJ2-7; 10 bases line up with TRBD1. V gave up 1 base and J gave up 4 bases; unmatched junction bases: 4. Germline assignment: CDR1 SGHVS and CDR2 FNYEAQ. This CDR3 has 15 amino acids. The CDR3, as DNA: TGTGCCAGCAGCTTAGATGGGACAGGGGATTACGAGCAGTACTTC. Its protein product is CASSLDGTGDYEQYF. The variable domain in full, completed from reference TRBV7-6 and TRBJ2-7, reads GAGVSQSPRYKVTKRGQDVALRCDPISGHVSLYWYRQALGQGPEFLTYFNYEAQQDKSGLPNDRFSAERPEGSISTLTIQRTEQRDSAMYRCASSLDGTGDYEQYFGPGTRLTVT.

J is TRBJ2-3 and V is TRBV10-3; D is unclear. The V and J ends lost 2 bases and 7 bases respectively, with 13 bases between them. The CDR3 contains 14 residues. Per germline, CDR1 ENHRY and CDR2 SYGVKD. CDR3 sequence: CAISEGLPANTQYF. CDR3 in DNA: TGTGCCATCAGTGAGGGCTTACCTGCAAATACGCAGTATTTT.

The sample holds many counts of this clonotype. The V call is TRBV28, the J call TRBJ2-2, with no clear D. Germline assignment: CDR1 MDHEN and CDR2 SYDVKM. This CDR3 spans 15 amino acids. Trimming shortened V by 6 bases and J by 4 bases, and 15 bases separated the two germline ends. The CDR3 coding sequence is TGTGCCAGCAGACGGGCCCGGCGAGGCACCGGGGAGCTGTTTTTT. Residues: CASRRARRGTGELFF.

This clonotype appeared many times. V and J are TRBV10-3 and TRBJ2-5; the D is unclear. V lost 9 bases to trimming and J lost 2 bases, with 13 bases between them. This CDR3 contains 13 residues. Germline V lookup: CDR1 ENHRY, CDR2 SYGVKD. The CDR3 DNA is TGTGCCATAGGCCGTCCAGGTCAAGAGACCCAGTACTTC. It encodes CAIGRPGQETQYF.

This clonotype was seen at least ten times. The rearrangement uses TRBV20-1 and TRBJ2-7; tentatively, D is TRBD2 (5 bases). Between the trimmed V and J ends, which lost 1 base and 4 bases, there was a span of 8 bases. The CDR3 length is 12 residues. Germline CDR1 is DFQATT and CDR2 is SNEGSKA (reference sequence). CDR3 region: CSARVRTYEQYF. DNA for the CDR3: TGCAGTGCTAGAGTCCGGACTTACGAGCAGTACTTC.

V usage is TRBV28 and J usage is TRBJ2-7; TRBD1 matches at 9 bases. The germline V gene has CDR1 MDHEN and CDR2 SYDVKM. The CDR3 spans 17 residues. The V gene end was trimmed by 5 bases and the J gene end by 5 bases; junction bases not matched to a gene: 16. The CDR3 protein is CASSARGLGTGFDEQYF. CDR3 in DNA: TGTGCCAGCAGTGCACGGGGTCTCGGGACAGGGTTTGACGAGCAGTACTTC.

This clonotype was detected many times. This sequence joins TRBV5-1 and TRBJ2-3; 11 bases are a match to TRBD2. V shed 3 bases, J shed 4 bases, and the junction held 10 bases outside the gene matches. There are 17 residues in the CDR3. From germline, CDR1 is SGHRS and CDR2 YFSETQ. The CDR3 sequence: CASSSLSSGGAADTQYF. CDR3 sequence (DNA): TGCGCCAGCAGCTCCCTGAGTAGCGGGGGGGCCGCAGATACGCAGTATTTT.

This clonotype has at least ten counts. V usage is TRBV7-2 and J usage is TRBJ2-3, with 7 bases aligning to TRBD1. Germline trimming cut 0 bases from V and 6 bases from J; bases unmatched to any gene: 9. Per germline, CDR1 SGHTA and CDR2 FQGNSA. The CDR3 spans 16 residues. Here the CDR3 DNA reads TGTGCCAGCAGCTTAGCTGGACAGGTGGAATATGATACGCAGTATTTT. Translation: CASSLAGQVEYDTQYF.

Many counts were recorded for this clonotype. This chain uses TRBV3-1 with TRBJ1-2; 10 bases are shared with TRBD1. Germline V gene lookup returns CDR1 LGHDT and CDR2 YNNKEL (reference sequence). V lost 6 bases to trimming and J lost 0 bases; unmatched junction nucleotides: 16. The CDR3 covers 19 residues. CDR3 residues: CASSHLTEWGQGPNYGYTF. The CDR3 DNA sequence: TGTGCCAGCAGTCACCTAACCGAATGGGGACAGGGGCCTAACTATGGCTACACCTTC.

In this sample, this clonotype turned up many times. CDR3 region: CASSEVTALNQPQHF. The CDR3 DNA reads as TGTGCCAGCAGTGAAGTGACAGCTCTAAATCAGCCCCAGCATTTT. J is TRBJ1-5 and V is TRBV2; D perhaps matches TRBD1 (5 bases). CDR1 is SNHLY, CDR2 FYNNEI, per germline. CDR3 length: 15 amino acids. The ends were cut back, 1 base at V and 4 bases at J, with 11 bases in the middle.

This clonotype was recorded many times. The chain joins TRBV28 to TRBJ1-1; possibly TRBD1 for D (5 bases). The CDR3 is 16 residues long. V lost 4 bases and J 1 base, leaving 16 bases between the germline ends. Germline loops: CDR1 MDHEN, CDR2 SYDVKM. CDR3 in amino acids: CASSSPGTRANTEAFF. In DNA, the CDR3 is TGTGCCAGCAGTTCGCCGGGGACCAGGGCGAACACTGAAGCTTTCTTT. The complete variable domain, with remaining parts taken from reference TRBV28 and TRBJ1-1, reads DVKVTQSSRYLVKRTGEKVFLECVQDMDHENMFWYRQDPGLGLRLIYFSYDVKMKEKGDIPEGYSVSREKKERFSLILESASTNQTSMYLCASSSPGTRANTEAFFGQGTRLTVV.

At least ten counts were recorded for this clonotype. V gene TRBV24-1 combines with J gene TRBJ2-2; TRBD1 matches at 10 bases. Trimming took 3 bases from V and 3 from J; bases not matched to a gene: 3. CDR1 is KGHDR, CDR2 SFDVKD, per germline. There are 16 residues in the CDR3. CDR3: CATSDPGQGDTGELFF. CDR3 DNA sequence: TGTGCCACCAGTGATCCCGGACAGGGGGACACCGGGGAGCTGTTTTTT.

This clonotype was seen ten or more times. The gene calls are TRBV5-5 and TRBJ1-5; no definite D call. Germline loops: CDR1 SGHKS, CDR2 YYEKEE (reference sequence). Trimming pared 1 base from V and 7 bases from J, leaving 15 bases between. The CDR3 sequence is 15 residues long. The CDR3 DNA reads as TGTGCCAGCAGCTTGAATCGGGGTCCATTCCAGCCCCAGCATTTT. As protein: CASSLNRGPFQPQHF.